This entry lists 21 T cell receptor beta chains sequenced from one sample in a study of OX40 agonist ivuxolimab in advanced cancers. Assay used: immunoSEQ multiplex PCR; TCRdb lists only in-frame clones, some missing. The sample shows 70,000 to 95,000 clones, just over 85% of them seen only once. The sequences come from CD4+ or CD8+ T cells sorted from blood, collected in a trial of the OX40 agonist ivuxolimab. The receptors here all came from an adult with an advanced solid tumor such as melanoma, head and neck, liver or kidney cancer.

V is TRBV28 and J is TRBJ2-5, with D perhaps TRBD2 (5 bases). V lost 3 bases, J lost 2 bases, and 22 bases lay in between. The CDR3 sequence is 18 residues long. Germline assignment: CDR1 MDHEN and CDR2 SYDVKM. The chain's CDR3 is CASSLYGSGRLNQETQYF. In nucleotides, the CDR3 is TGTGCCAGCAGTTTGTATGGCAGTGGGCGACTAAATCAAGAGACCCAGTACTTC. Based on the CDR3 plus reference TRBV28 and TRBJ2-5, the full variable domain is DVKVTQSSRYLVKRTGEKVFLECVQDMDHENMFWYRQDPGLGLRLIYFSYDVKMKEKGDIPEGYSVSREKKERFSLILESASTNQTSMYLCASSLYGSGRLNQETQYFGPGTRLLVL.

The rearrangement joins TRBV11-2 to TRBJ2-1, with 9 positions matching TRBD2. Germline CDR1 and CDR2: SGHAT and FQNNGV. The CDR3 loop spans 16 amino acids. After removal of 5 bases from V and 8 bases from J, the junction contained 13 bases not matched to a gene. CDR3 loop: CASSHGTSRALDEQFF. The CDR3 region has the DNA TGTGCCAGCAGCCACGGGACTAGCAGGGCATTGGATGAGCAGTTCTTC.

The V and J genes are TRBV13 and TRBJ2-7, with D perhaps TRBD2 (6 bases). CDR1 and CDR2 (germline): PRHDT, FYEKMQ (reference sequence). This CDR3 is 18 amino acids long. V was trimmed by 5 bases and J by 1 base, leaving 24 bases between them. This CDR3 is CASSPTRPGRESSYEQYF. The CDR3 DNA follows: TGTGCCAGCAGCCCCACCCGTCCCGGTCGGGAGAGTTCCTACGAGCAGTACTTC.

The J gene is TRBJ2-5, the V gene TRBV15, with D perhaps matching TRBD1 (6 bases). The CDR3 contains 15 residues. Per the germline V gene, CDR1 is LNHNV and CDR2 is YYDKDF (reference sequence). With 0 bases removed from V and 4 bases from J, the gap between germline ends came to 12 bases. CDR3 nucleotides: TGTGCCACCAGCAGAGATCGACAGGCGGGAGAGACCCAGTACTTC. Residues: CATSRDRQAGETQYF. The whole variable domain, remainder taken from reference TRBV15 and TRBJ2-5, is DAMVIQNPRYQVTQFGKPVTLSCSQTLNHNVMYWYQQKSSQAPKLLFHYYDKDFNNEADTPDNFQSRRPNTSFCFLDIRSPGLGDTAMYLCATSRDRQAGETQYFGPGTRLLVL.

The V call is TRBV2, the J call TRBJ2-1; tentatively, D is TRBD1 or TRBD2 (6 bases each). Trimming removed 3 bases from V and 9 bases from J, with 12 bases in between. This CDR3 is built from 13 residues. Looked up from germline, CDR1 is SNHLY and CDR2 is FYNNEI. The CDR3 nucleotides are TGTGCCAGCAGTGACCCGGGGGCAATTGAGCAGTTCTTC. Translating gives CASSDPGAIEQFF.

The chain joins TRBV2 to TRBJ2-7; 8 bases agree with TRBD1. CDR1 and CDR2 from the germline V gene are SNHLY and FYNNEI. The length of the CDR3 is 14 residues. Germline trimming cut 4 bases from V and 2 bases from J; bases unmatched to any gene: 4. The CDR3 is CASSVGTGAYEQYF. DNA of the CDR3: TGTGCCAGCAGTGTTGGGACAGGAGCCTACGAGCAGTACTTC.

This rearrangement joins TRBV10-2 to TRBJ2-7; 11 bases agree with TRBD2. V lost 5 bases to trimming and J lost 5 bases; unmatched junction nucleotides: 5. This CDR3 is 14 amino acids long. Germline CDR1 is WSHSY and CDR2 is SAAADI. Here the CDR3 reads CASSLAGGANEQYF. The CDR3, as DNA: TGCGCCAGCAGTTTAGCGGGAGGGGCGAACGAGCAGTACTTC.

The chain recombines TRBV28 with TRBJ1-5; 7 positions agree with TRBD1. This CDR3 has 16 amino acids. V was clipped by 6 bases and J by 3 bases; unmatched bases: 11. Looked up from germline, CDR1 is MDHEN and CDR2 is SYDVKM. The CDR3 is CASSPLRQGDNQPQHF. The DNA for the CDR3 is TGTGCCAGCAGCCCTCTTCGACAGGGCGACAATCAGCCCCAGCATTTT.

This chain links TRBV9 with TRBJ2-7, with TRBD2 identical over 8 bases. Per germline, CDR1 SGDLS and CDR2 YYNGEE. V was clipped by 3 bases and J by 0 bases; unmatched bases: 2. CDR3 length equals 14 residues. CDR3 sequence reads: CASSAGGLSYEQYF. The CDR3 DNA sequence: TGTGCCAGCAGCGCGGGAGGGCTCTCCTACGAGCAGTACTTC. The full variable domain, rest sourced from reference TRBV9 and TRBJ2-7, is DSGVTQTPKHLITATGQRVTLRCSPRSGDLSVYWYQQSLDQGLQFLIQYYNGEERAKGNILERFSAQQFPDLHSELNLSSLELGDSALYFCASSAGGLSYEQYFGPGTRLTVT.

This chain joins TRBV28 and TRBJ1-5, with TRBD1 identical over 8 bases. V was pared by 6 bases and J by 6 bases, with 7 bases of the junction left unmatched. The CDR3 length is 14 residues. CDR1 MDHEN and CDR2 SYDVKM come from the germline V gene. The CDR3 here is CASRTDREGQPQHF. The DNA for the CDR3 is TGTGCCAGCAGGACGGACAGGGAGGGTCAGCCCCAGCATTTT.

The CDR3 region has the DNA TGTGCCAGCAATCGACAGAATCAGCCCCAGCATTTT. It yields the protein CASNRQNQPQHF. V usage is TRBV6-1 and J usage is TRBJ1-5, with D perhaps matching TRBD1 (5 bases). The CDR3 is 12 amino acids. V was clipped by 7 bases and J by 4 bases, with 8 bases between them. CDR1 MNHNS and CDR2 SASEGT come from the germline V gene.

The sample holds one count of this clone. CDR3 loop: CASSRGTNTEAFF. CDR3 DNA sequence: TGTGCCAGCAGCCGGGGGACGAACACTGAAGCTTTCTTT. This chain joins TRBV6-5 and TRBJ1-1; D is perhaps TRBD1 (5 bases). V was shortened by 6 bases and J by 1 base, with 9 bases between the two germline ends. The CDR3 totals 13 residues. Germline-derived CDR1 and CDR2 are MNHEY and SVGAGI.

The chain links TRBV19 to TRBJ1-3; no reliable D call. The CDR3 extends over 14 amino acids. The V gene's germline CDR1 is LNHDA and CDR2 SQIVND (reference sequence). V was cut by 7 bases and J by 2 bases, with 12 bases left in between. CDR3 DNA: TGTGCCAGTAACGGGAGAGTAACTGGAAACACCATATATTTT. This gives the protein CASNGRVTGNTIYF.

This clone was observed a single time. This rearrangement joins TRBV5-1 to TRBJ2-7; TRBD1 aligns across 9 bases. The CDR3 consists of 15 residues. Germline V gives CDR1 SGHRS, CDR2 YFSETQ. Losses at the gene ends were 7 bases for V and 1 base for J; bases not matched to a gene: 9. The CDR3 DNA reads TGCGCCAGCCATGGAGGCGGGACAGGGTCCTACGAGCAGTACTTC. Amino acids: CASHGGGTGSYEQYF.

This sequence joins TRBV15 and TRBJ2-7; D is perhaps TRBD1 or TRBD2 (5 bases each). The V end lost 1 base, the J end lost 0 bases, and 13 bases lay between the germline ends. The CDR3 runs 16 residues. Germline V lookup: CDR1 LNHNV, CDR2 YYDKDF (reference sequence). This CDR3 is CATSRVGTGSSYEQYF. The CDR3 DNA sequence: TGTGCCACCAGCAGAGTGGGGACGGGCTCCTCCTACGAGCAGTACTTC.

The chain combines TRBV5-1 with TRBJ2-2, with D unresolved. Germline assignment: CDR1 SGHRS and CDR2 YFSETQ. Trimming removed 0 bases at V and 1 base at J, with 4 bases between. The length of the CDR3 is 14 residues. CDR3 loop: CASSLAVNTGELFF. CDR3 nucleotide sequence: TGCGCCAGCAGCTTGGCGGTGAACACCGGGGAGCTGTTTTTT.

This rearrangement joins TRBV2 to TRBJ2-7; 12 bases line up with TRBD1. CDR3 length: 13 amino acids. Germline CDR1 and CDR2: SNHLY and FYNNEI. V gave up 6 bases and J gave up 9 bases; unmatched junction bases: 6. The CDR3 protein is CASRTGQGAVQYF. The CDR3 region has the DNA TGTGCCAGCAGGACGGGACAGGGGGCGGTGCAGTACTTC.

The V and J genes are TRBV25-1 and TRBJ2-3; D is possibly TRBD2 (5 bases). CDR3 length: 11 residues. Germline CDR1 is MGHDK and CDR2 is SYGVNS. In nucleotides, the CDR3 is TGTGTCACCTCAGCGGCAGATACGCAGTATTTT. Encoded protein: CVTSAADTQYF.

V usage is TRBV7-9 and J usage is TRBJ1-1, with D unclear. Germline lookup yields CDR1 SEHNR and CDR2 FQNEAQ (reference sequence). V lost 5 bases to trimming and J lost 1 base, with 11 bases between them. The CDR3 is 14 amino acids. The CDR3 DNA reads as TGTGCCAGCAGCGCGCAAGGGAAGAACACTGAAGCTTTCTTT. Translated: CASSAQGKNTEAFF.

The gene calls are TRBV28 and TRBJ1-5, with D possibly TRBD1 on 5 matching bases. Per germline, CDR1 MDHEN and CDR2 SYDVKM. The CDR3 extends over 13 amino acids. Trimming pared 6 bases from V and 16 bases from J, leaving 22 bases between. The CDR3 protein is CASRPGGTGSGHF. CDR3 DNA: TGTGCCAGCAGGCCCGGGGGGACGGGCTCGGGCCATTTT.

The chain has TRBV6-1 and TRBJ2-5, with TRBD1 identical over 7 bases. From germline, CDR1 is MNHNS and CDR2 SASEGT. V trimming: 4 bases; J trimming: 4 bases; junction bases outside the gene matches: 6. This CDR3 contains 14 residues. CDR3: CASSADRMGETQYF. The CDR3 bases are TGTGCCAGCAGTGCGGACAGGATGGGAGAGACCCAGTACTTC.